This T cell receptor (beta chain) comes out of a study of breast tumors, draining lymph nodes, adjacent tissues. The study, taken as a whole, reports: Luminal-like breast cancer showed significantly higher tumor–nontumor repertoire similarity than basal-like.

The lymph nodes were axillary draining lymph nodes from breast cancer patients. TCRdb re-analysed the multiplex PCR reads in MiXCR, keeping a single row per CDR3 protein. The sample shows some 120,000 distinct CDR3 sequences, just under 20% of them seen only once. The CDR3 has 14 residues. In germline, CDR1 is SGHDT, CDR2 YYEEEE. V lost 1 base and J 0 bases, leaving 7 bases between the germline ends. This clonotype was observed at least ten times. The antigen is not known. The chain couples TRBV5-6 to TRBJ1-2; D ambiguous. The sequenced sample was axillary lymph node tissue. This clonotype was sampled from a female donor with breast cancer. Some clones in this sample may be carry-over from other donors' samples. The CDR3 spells CASSLRAANYGYTF. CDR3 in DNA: TGTGCCAGCAGCTTGCGGGCAGCTAACTATGGCTACACCTTC.